These 22 T cell receptor beta chains share one sample of origin, sequenced in a study of kidney transplant recipient with SARS-CoV-2 infection. MiXCR, applied by TCRdb to the reads, yields one record per CDR3 protein. The repertoire holds fewer than 250,000 distinct CDR3 sequences, with about 28% as singletons. Sequencing was performed on a blood sample, taken at baseline and on roughly day 120 from a kidney transplant recipient. These TCRs come from a male patient younger than 45 who had COVID-19 and was a kidney transplant recipient. The T cells may come from the graft donor.

Comments on this clonotype: Compared with germline, one end of the junction differs, possibly owing to a read error. The chain is built from TRBV6-5 and TRBJ2-1, with D tentatively TRBD1 or TRBD2 (5 bases each). Germline V gives CDR1 MNHEY, CDR2 SVGAGI. CDR3 size: 14 residues. The CDR3 loop reads CASSSGAGRNEQLF. For the CDR3, the DNA is TGTGCCAGCAGTTCCGGGGCAGGGCGGAATGAGCAGCTCTTC.

In the case of this clonotype: A much bigger clone sits one base away, suggesting this may be a read error. The chain carries TRBV15 and TRBJ1-6; D is perhaps TRBD1 (5 bases). CDR1 and CDR2 (germline): LNHNV, YYDKDF (reference sequence). The CDR3 spans 16 residues. The CDR3 DNA sequence: TGTGCCGCCAGCAGAGATCTAGGAGGGGCTGTTTCACCCCTCCACTTT. Its translation: CAASRDLGGAVSPLHF.

This rearrangement joins TRBV9 to TRBJ2-7; TRBD2 matches 9 bases. Germline CDR1 reads SGDLS; CDR2 reads YYNGEE. V shed 4 bases and J 0 bases; nucleotides not matched to a gene: 8. The CDR3 contains 16 residues. The CDR3 loop is CASSPRTSEGSYEQYF. The CDR3 bases are TGTGCCAGCAGCCCCCGGACTAGCGAGGGCTCCTACGAGCAGTACTTC.

As concerns this clonotype: A much more abundant neighbour one base away suggests this may be a read error. The chain employs TRBV6-5 and TRBJ2-7; D is unclear. Germline V lookup: CDR1 MNHEY, CDR2 SVGAGI. The CDR3 has 17 residues. The CDR3 DNA reads TGTGTCAGCAGTTACTCTTTGTCCGGGCAGAGCTCCTACGAGCAGTACTTC. It codes for CVSSYSLSGQSSYEQYF.

As to this clonotype: Possible read error: a much larger clone is one base away. V gene TRBV15 combines with J gene TRBJ2-7; D possibly corresponds to TRBD1 (5 bases). The better agreement between TRBJ2-5 and the DNA end casts doubt on the J call. CDR3 size: 15 residues. Germline V gives CDR1 LNHNV, CDR2 YYDKDF (reference sequence). CDR3 protein: CSTSPRTPLEETQYF. The CDR3 DNA sequence: TGTTCCACCAGTCCTAGGACACCTCTCGAGGAGACCCAGTACTTC.

Turning to this clonotype: This likely comes from a read error, as the CDR3 has no conserved phenylalanine or tryptophan at its end. The V and J genes are TRBV2 and TRBJ2-4; TRBD2 aligns across 9 bases. Looked up from germline, CDR1 is SNHLY and CDR2 is FYNNEI. V lost 2 bases and J lost 4; bases outside the gene matches: 18. CDR3 length: 20 amino acids. This chain's CDR3 is CASSENWGGGVIFWKNIQYL. In DNA, the CDR3 is TGTGCCAGCAGTGAAAATTGGGGCGGGGGGGTTATCTTTTGGAAAAACATTCAGTACCTC.

This clonotype has at least ten counts. The V and J genes are TRBV12-5 and TRBJ1-2; D is perhaps TRBD1 (5 bases). This CDR3 has 17 residues. Trimming took off 5 bases at V and 4 bases at J, with 23 bases between the two ends. CDR1 is LGHNT, CDR2 FRNRAP, per germline. CDR3 sequence (DNA): TGTGCTAGTGGTGACAACCTTTTGCAGGGAAAGACCTATGGCTACACCTTC. This encodes CASGDNLLQGKTYGYTF.

This clonotype was counted many times. The rearrangement joins TRBV19 to TRBJ1-5; maybe TRBD1 (5 bases). Germline assignment: CDR1 LNHDA and CDR2 SQIVND (reference sequence). Trimming removed 9 bases at V and 6 bases at J, with 15 bases between. The length of the CDR3 is 13 residues. CDR3 bases: TGTGCCAGCGGGGTGGGAGGGGTTCAGCCCCAGCATTTT. Translation gives CASGVGGVQPQHF.

In this sample, this clonotype turned up many times. The V call is TRBV3-1, the J call TRBJ1-2; D unresolved. The V gene lost 3 bases and the J gene lost 4 bases, with 21 bases spanning the gap. CDR1 and CDR2 (germline): LGHDT, YNNKEL (reference sequence). CDR3 length: 17 residues. The DNA for the CDR3 is TGTGCCAGCAGCCACACAGTCACCCTTCGAAAGACCTATGGCTACACCTTC. Protein sequence: CASSHTVTLRKTYGYTF.

This clonotype has ten or more counts. This chain joins TRBV29-1 and TRBJ2-7; tentative D call: TRBD1 (6 bases). The germline V gene has CDR1 SQVTM and CDR2 ANQGSEA. V lost 4 bases to trimming and J lost 4 bases, with 20 bases between them. The length of the CDR3 is 15 residues. This CDR3 reads CSVGGGWGRGYEQYF. As DNA, the CDR3 is TGCAGCGTTGGGGGTGGATGGGGGCGCGGGTACGAGCAGTACTTC.

For this clonotype: Given a much more abundant clone one base away, this may be a read error. J is TRBJ1-2 and V is TRBV2; TRBD1 agrees at 10 bases. V shed 5 bases and J 3 bases; nucleotides not matched to a gene: 6. Germline V gene sequence: CDR1 SNHLY, CDR2 FYNNEI. The CDR3 is made up of 15 amino acids. Here the CDR3 DNA reads TGTGCCAGCAGTACCTGGGGGACAGGGGACTATGGCTACACCTTC. This gives the protein CASSTWGTGDYGYTF.

On this clonotype itself: This may arise from a read error, as a much more abundant clone is one base away. The rearrangement joins TRBV6-1 to TRBJ1-2, with D maybe TRBD1 (5 bases). This CDR3 is built from 17 residues. V lost 5 bases and J lost 4, with 23 bases in between. CDR1 and CDR2 from the germline V gene are MNHNS and SASEGT. CDR3 nucleotides: TGTGCCAGCAGTATTTGGGACTCTATGCGAAAGACCTATGGCTACACCTTC. Its protein is CASSIWDSMRKTYGYTF.

This clonotype was seen at least ten times. The chain joins TRBV20-1 to TRBJ2-7; TRBD2 aligns across 7 bases. Germline V lookup: CDR1 DFQATT, CDR2 SNEGSKA (reference sequence). This CDR3 is 12 amino acids long. The V segment lost 5 bases and the J segment 4 bases; nucleotides outside the gene matches: 5. CDR3 protein: CSALAGAYEQYF. CDR3 DNA: TGCAGTGCTTTAGCGGGTGCTTACGAGCAGTACTTC.

Regarding this clonotype: At one of its ends the junction is not consistent with the germline gene, which may arise from a read error. The chain links TRBV6-5 to TRBJ1-5, with D maybe TRBD1 (6 bases). The germline CDR1 and CDR2 sequences are MNHEY and SVGAGI. CDR3 length equals 15 residues. The CDR3 coding sequence is TGTGCCGGCAGGAGGCCGTGGGGGCGTCATCAGCCCCAGCATTTT. It specifies CAGRRPWGRHQPQHF.

This clonotype was observed at least ten times. This CDR3 is CAWSTGWGMEKLFF. The CDR3 DNA follows: TGTGCCTGGAGTACAGGGTGGGGAATGGAAAAACTGTTTTTT. The rearrangement links TRBV30 to TRBJ1-4; tentatively, D is TRBD1 (6 bases). The germline V gene encodes CDR1 GTSNPN and CDR2 SVGIG (reference sequence). The germline V and J ends were trimmed by 2 bases and 8 bases, with 15 bases remaining between them. The CDR3 spans 14 residues. The full variable domain, completed using reference TRBV30 and TRBJ1-4, is SQTIHQWPATLVQPVGSPLSLECTVEGTSNPNLYWYRQAAGRGLQLLFYSVGIGQISSEVPQNLSASRPQDRQFILSSKKLLLSDSGFYLCAWSTGWGMEKLFFGSGTQLSVL.

This clonotype was recorded at least ten times. The rearrangement uses TRBV5-1 and TRBJ2-7, with unresolved D. This CDR3 is 13 amino acids long. The V and J ends lost 4 bases and 4 bases respectively, with 12 bases between them. Per germline, CDR1 SGHRS and CDR2 YFSETQ. The CDR3 DNA reads as TGCGCCAGCAGCGAGGATTCAACGTACGAGCAGTACTTC. It yields the protein CASSEDSTYEQYF.

This clonotype was recorded at least ten times. The V call is TRBV7-2, the J call TRBJ1-2, with 9 bases fitting TRBD1. Per germline, CDR1 SGHTA and CDR2 FQGNSA. V shed 2 bases and J 6 bases; nucleotides not matched to a gene: 7. This CDR3 has 15 residues. CDR3 protein: CASSLRQQGADGYTF. As DNA, the CDR3 is TGTGCCAGCAGCTTACGGCAACAGGGGGCCGATGGCTACACCTTC.

This chain uses TRBV7-9 with TRBJ2-1; D gene uncertain. Looked up from germline, CDR1 is SEHNR and CDR2 is FQNEAQ (reference sequence). The CDR3 runs 12 residues. Trimming took off 1 base at V and 9 bases at J, with 7 bases between the two ends. CDR3: CASSLEIGEQFF. CDR3 nucleotides: TGTGCCAGCAGCTTAGAGATTGGTGAGCAGTTCTTC. The full variable domain, its missing parts supplied by reference TRBV7-9 and TRBJ2-1, is DTGVSQNPRHKITKRGQNVTFRCDPISEHNRLYWYRQTLGQGPEFLTYFQNEAQLEKSRLLSDRFSAERPKGSFSTLEIQRTEQGDSAMYLCASSLEIGEQFFGPGTRLTVL.

This clonotype was counted at least ten times. This chain uses TRBV30 with TRBJ2-7; 9 bases align to TRBD1. Per germline, CDR1 GTSNPN and CDR2 SVGIG (reference sequence). This CDR3 region has 12 residues. The ends lost 3 bases at V and 5 bases at J; junction bases unmatched: 2. For the CDR3, the DNA is TGTGCCTGGAGGGGGGACAGGGACGAGCAGTACTTC. Amino acid sequence: CAWRGDRDEQYF.

Comment on this clonotype: A much larger clone differs by one base, so this may be a read error. The chain recombines TRBV28 with TRBJ2-7, with a possible D match to TRBD1 (6 bases). Trimming took 4 bases from V and 12 from J, leaving 16 bases between them. Germline V lookup: CDR1 MDHEN, CDR2 SYDVKM. This CDR3 region has 12 residues. The CDR3 protein is CASSSRAARGYF. CDR3 nucleotides: TGTGCCAGCAGTTCAAGGGCTGCCAGGGGGTACTTC.

On this clonotype: A read error may produce the germline difference seen at one junction end. This chain uses TRBV6-6 with TRBJ1-2; the match to TRBD1 covers 7 bases. This CDR3 spans 17 amino acids. Germline V gene sequence: CDR1 MNHNY, CDR2 SVGAGI (reference sequence). CDR3 bases: TGTGCCAACAGTTACCCTTCGACAGGGCTCAATCCGTATGGCTACACCTTC. Translated: CANSYPSTGLNPYGYTF.

This clonotype was recorded at least ten times. V usage is TRBV3-1 and J usage is TRBJ2-2; tentative D call: TRBD2 (5 bases). Germline V gene sequence: CDR1 LGHDT, CDR2 YNNKEL (reference sequence). The CDR3 length is 18 residues. V lost 5 bases, J lost 5 bases, and 24 bases lay in between. CDR3 nucleotides: TGTGCCAGCAGCGAGCGGATTCCCATTTCAGGCTTGACCGGGGAGCTGTTTTTT. Translating it yields CASSERIPISGLTGELFF.